Sequencing of this TCR beta chain was carried out in a study of T cells expressing NK-cell markers. The germline V gene encodes CDR1 MNHEY and CDR2 SVGEGT. The CDR3 has 14 residues. In generating TCR beta cDNA, 5'RACE template switching with UMIs was used. TCRdb reprocessed the 5' RACE reads and stores each CDR3 protein as one record, lacking DNA. The sample totals 250,000 to 300,000 distinct CDR3 sequences. Sequencing used blood T cells: a sorted CD56 or NKG2C T cell subset, CD4+ or CD8+ T cells, or bulk PBMC T cells (not recorded which). The receptor was derived from a woman aged 18 to 75 in good health. This rearrangement joins TRBV6-2 or TRBV6-3 to TRBJ2-1. The CDR3 loop reads CASTRAGLHNEQFF.